This entry concerns a single TCR beta chain. The source of the sample is a study of T-cell memory formation after mild COVID-19. The CDR3 consists of 15 residues. The germline gives CDR1 SGHTA, CDR2 FQGNSA. V shed 5 bases, J shed 1 base, and the junction held 5 bases outside the gene matches. Using constant-segment primers, 5'RACE produced TCR alpha and TCR beta cDNA libraries carrying sample barcodes and UMIs. One entry per CDR3 protein, called by TCRdb with MiXCR from the 5' RACE reads. The sample records about 310,000 distinct CDR3 sequences, around 19% being singletons. The V gene is TRBV7-2, the J gene TRBJ2-5, with 9 bases aligning to TRBD2. Sequencing was performed on PBMCs or a T cell subset sorted from them (not recorded which). This sequence was found in a man younger than 30 who had mild COVID-19 (a few samples of this study predate the infection). Cell type and time point are not known. The CDR3 reads CASSTRGGTQETQYF. The CDR3 DNA is TGTGCCAGCAGCACGCGGGGGGGTACCCAAGAGACCCAGTACTTC.